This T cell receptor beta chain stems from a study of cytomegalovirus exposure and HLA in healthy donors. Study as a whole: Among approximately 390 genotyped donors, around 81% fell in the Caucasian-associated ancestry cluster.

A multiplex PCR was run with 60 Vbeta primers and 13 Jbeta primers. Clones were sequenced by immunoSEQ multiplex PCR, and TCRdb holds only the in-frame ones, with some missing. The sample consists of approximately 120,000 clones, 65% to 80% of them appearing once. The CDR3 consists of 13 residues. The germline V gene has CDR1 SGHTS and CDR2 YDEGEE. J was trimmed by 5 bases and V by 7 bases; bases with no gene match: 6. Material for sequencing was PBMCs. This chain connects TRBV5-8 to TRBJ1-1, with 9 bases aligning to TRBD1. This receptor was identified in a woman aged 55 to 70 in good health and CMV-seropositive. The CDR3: CASSRQGGTEAFF. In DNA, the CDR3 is TGTGCCAGCTCACGACAGGGGGGAACTGAAGCTTTCTTT.